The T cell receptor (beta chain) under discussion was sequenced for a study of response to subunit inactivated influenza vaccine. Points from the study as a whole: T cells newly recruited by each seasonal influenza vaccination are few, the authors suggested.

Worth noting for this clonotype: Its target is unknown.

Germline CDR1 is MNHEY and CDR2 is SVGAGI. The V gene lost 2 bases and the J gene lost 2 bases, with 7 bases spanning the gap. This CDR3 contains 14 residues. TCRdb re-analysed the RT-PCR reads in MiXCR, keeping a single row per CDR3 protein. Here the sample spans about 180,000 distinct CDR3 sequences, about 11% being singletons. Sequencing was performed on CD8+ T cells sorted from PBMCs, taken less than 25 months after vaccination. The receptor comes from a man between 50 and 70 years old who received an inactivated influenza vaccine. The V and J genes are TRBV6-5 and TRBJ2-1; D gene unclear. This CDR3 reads CASSYGYTYNEQFF. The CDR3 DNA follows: TGTGCCAGCAGTTACGGGTATACCTACAATGAGCAGTTCTTC.